This T cell receptor beta chain was sequenced in a study of blood T cell repertoires in COVID-19. Study background: Material from acute and convalescent COVID-19 was sourced from the United States, Italy and Spain. PBMCs, B-cell-depleted T cells, or T cells were the source of the cDNA or gDNA that made up the material.

Original analysis: From reference gene primer amplification, estimates of nucleated cell counts were derived. The data were produced by immunoSEQ multiplex PCR, yet TCRdb's version contains in-frame clones alone and is incomplete. V and J calls and clone size are given by that table; D and trimming were obtained from the DNA. The table records approximately 200,000 clones, around 87% of them present only once. The germline gives CDR1 MNHEY, CDR2 SVGEGT. The V end was cut by 4 bases, the J end by 2 bases, with 5 bases between. This CDR3 is 12 amino acids long. The chain uses TRBV6-2 or TRBV6-3 and TRBJ1-1; D is undetermined. This receptor was taken from a man in his 60s who had recovered from COVID-19. Sample: peripheral blood. The CDR3, as DNA: TGTGCCAGCAGTTCCCAAAACACTGAAGCTTTCTTT. Its translation is CASSSQNTEAFF.